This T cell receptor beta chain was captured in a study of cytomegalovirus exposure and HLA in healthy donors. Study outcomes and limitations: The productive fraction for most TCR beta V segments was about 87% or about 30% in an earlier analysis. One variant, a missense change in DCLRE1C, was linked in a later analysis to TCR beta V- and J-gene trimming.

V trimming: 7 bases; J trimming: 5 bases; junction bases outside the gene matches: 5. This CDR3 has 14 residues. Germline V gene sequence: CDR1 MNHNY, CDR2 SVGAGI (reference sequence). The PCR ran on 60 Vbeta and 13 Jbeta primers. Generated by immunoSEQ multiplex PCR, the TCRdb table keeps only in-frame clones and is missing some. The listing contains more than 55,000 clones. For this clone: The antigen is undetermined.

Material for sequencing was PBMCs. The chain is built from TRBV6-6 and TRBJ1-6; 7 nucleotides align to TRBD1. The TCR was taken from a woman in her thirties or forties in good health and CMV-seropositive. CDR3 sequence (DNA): TGTGCCAGCATCCCGGGACAGAATAATTCACCCCTCCACTTT. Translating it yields CASIPGQNNSPLHF.